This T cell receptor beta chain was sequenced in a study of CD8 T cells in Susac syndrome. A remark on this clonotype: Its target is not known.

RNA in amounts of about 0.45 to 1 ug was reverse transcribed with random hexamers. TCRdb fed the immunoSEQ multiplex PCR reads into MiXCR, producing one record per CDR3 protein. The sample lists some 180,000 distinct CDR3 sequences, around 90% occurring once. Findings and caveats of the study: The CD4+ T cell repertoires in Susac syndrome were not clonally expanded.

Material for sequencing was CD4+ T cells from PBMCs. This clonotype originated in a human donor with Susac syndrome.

The CDR3 here is CASSLAGSSGANVLTF. CDR3 bases: TGCGCCAGCAGCTTGGCAGGGAGCTCTGGGGCCAACGTCCTGACTTTC. The gene calls are TRBV5-1 and TRBJ2-6; D tentatively reads TRBD1 or TRBD2 (5 bases each). V was pared by 0 bases and J by 0 bases, with 7 bases between. There are 16 residues in the CDR3. Germline CDR1 is SGHRS and CDR2 is YFSETQ.